The 27 T cell receptor beta chains given below trace back to one sample, sequenced in a study of T cell responses to AZD1222 COVID-19 vaccine. Only in-frame clones appear in the TCRdb table, and some are missing; sequencing was by immunoSEQ multiplex PCR. The data show more than 110,000 clones, 80% to 95% seen once. Specimen: peripheral blood, collected on day 0 of AZD1222 vaccination. The receptors stem from an adult in good health.

Worth noting for this clone: Additional DNA sequences in this sample encode the identical CDR3. V usage is TRBV12-3 or TRBV12-4 and J usage is TRBJ1-4; D uncertain. V lost 3 bases, J lost 7 bases, and 3 bases lay in between. This CDR3 has 11 residues. DNA of the CDR3: TGTGCCAGCAGTTTGGGTGAAAAACTGTTTTTT. Translating gives CASSLGEKLFF.

This clone was observed a few times. V usage is TRBV11-2 and J usage is TRBJ1-5; D is unresolved. The CDR3 sequence is 14 residues long. Germline V gene lookup returns CDR1 SGHAT and CDR2 FQNNGV. The V and J ends lost 5 bases and 2 bases respectively, with 10 bases between them. CDR3: CASSPDGGNQPQHF. In nucleotides, the CDR3 is TGTGCCAGCAGCCCGGACGGAGGCAATCAGCCCCAGCATTTT.

This rearrangement joins TRBV29-1 to TRBJ2-1; 7 nucleotides align to TRBD1. The CDR3 contains 14 residues. V lost 6 bases, J lost 8 bases, and 13 bases stayed unmatched. Germline V gene lookup returns CDR1 SQVTM and CDR2 ANQGSEA. This CDR3 reads CSVDTGVERDEQFF. The CDR3 bases are TGCAGCGTCGATACAGGGGTGGAGAGGGATGAGCAGTTCTTC.

The V gene is TRBV28, the J gene TRBJ1-2; 8 bases fit TRBD1. Germline CDR1 is MDHEN and CDR2 is SYDVKM. The CDR3 sequence is 19 residues long. Trimming cost V 5 bases and J 4 bases; bases outside gene matches: 21. CDR3 amino acids: CASSTSGTGTPVPPYGYTF. The CDR3 coding sequence is TGTGCCAGCAGTACCTCCGGGACAGGCACACCTGTACCCCCCTATGGCTACACCTTC.

The chain joins TRBV7-2 to TRBJ1-2; tentatively, D is TRBD1 (5 bases). The CDR3 spans 13 residues. V was shortened by 5 bases and J by 2 bases, with 9 bases between the two germline ends. Germline V gene lookup returns CDR1 SGHTA and CDR2 FQGNSA. CDR3 region: CASSLDTNYGYTF. As DNA, the CDR3 is TGTGCCAGCAGCCTGGACACCAACTATGGCTACACCTTC.

J is TRBJ1-5 and V is TRBV24-1; D is ambiguous. This CDR3 is 14 amino acids long. V dropped 4 bases and J dropped 0 bases, with 6 bases sitting between them. CDR1 and CDR2 from the germline V gene are KGHDR and SFDVKD. For the CDR3, the DNA is TGTGCCACCAGTGAAGGAGGTAGCAATCAGCCCCAGCATTTT. Its translation: CATSEGGSNQPQHF.

The chain combines TRBV28 with TRBJ2-6; D possibly corresponds to TRBD2 (6 bases). Germline V lookup: CDR1 MDHEN, CDR2 SYDVKM. This CDR3 region has 18 residues. The V and J ends lost 8 bases and 0 bases respectively, with 20 bases between them. The CDR3: CASLDGGMTSSGANVLTF. DNA of the CDR3: TGTGCCAGCTTGGATGGCGGGATGACGTCCTCTGGGGCCAACGTCCTGACTTTC.

The V call is TRBV7-8, the J call TRBJ1-6; D gene ambiguous. From germline, CDR1 is SGHVS and CDR2 FQNEAQ. This CDR3 is built from 14 residues. V lost 2 bases and J lost 4, with 6 bases in between. CDR3 in amino acids: CASSLTPYNSPLHF. CDR3 bases: TGTGCCAGCAGCTTAACCCCATATAATTCACCCCTCCACTTT.

Regarding this clone: A read error is likely, as this CDR3 ends without the conserved phenylalanine or tryptophan. The limits of the CDR3 on the DNA are not certain, so only TCRdb's listed CDR3 is given. The CDR3 sequence: CASSPYAQGADY. The chain links TRBV18 to TRBJ1-2; the D call of TRBD1 is as the table states it, not checked on the DNA. Germline CDR1 reads KGHSH; CDR2 reads LQKENI. The CDR3 region is 12 residues in length, termini included.

This clone was counted between two and nine times. This sequence joins TRBV6-5 and TRBJ1-6, with 7 bases lining up with TRBD1. This CDR3 is 15 amino acids long. The V gene end was trimmed by 2 bases and the J gene end by 5 bases; junction bases not matched to a gene: 3. The germline V gene has CDR1 MNHEY and CDR2 SVGAGI. CDR3 in amino acids: CASSYTGTDNSPLHF. The CDR3 DNA sequence: TGTGCCAGCAGTTACACCGGGACAGATAATTCACCCCTCCACTTT.

V gene TRBV27 combines with J gene TRBJ2-7; D gene unclear. This CDR3 is built from 15 residues. V lost 3 bases to trimming and J lost 3 bases, with 15 bases between them. CDR1 and CDR2 (germline): MNHEY, SMNVEV (reference sequence). CDR3 DNA sequence: TGTGCCAGCAGTTTCTTGTTAACCAGCAACTACGAGCAGTACTTC. The encoded protein is CASSFLLTSNYEQYF.

The rearrangement uses TRBV6-6 and TRBJ2-3; 8 positions match TRBD1. The CDR3 totals 14 residues. The germline gives CDR1 MNHNY, CDR2 SVGAGI (reference sequence). Here the CDR3 reads CATRRDRNTDTQYF. The CDR3 DNA is TGTGCTACCCGCCGGGACAGGAACACAGATACGCAGTATTTT.

The J gene is TRBJ1-6, the V gene TRBV7-8; perhaps TRBD1 as D (6 bases). CDR3 size: 16 residues. Trimming took 5 bases from V and 0 from J, leaving 11 bases between them. Germline V gives CDR1 SGHVS, CDR2 FQNEAQ. CDR3 nucleotide sequence: TGTGCCAGCAGCGGGGGCCATAGCTCCTATAATTCACCCCTCCACTTT. This sequence encodes CASSGGHSSYNSPLHF.

V usage is TRBV27 and J usage is TRBJ2-2; D perhaps matches TRBD2 (6 bases). CDR3 size: 18 residues. The V and J ends lost 2 bases and 0 bases respectively, with 16 bases between them. The germline gives CDR1 MNHEY, CDR2 SMNVEV (reference sequence). CDR3 coding DNA: TGTGCCAGCAGTTTAAGGGGTTCAGGGACTTCGAACACCGGGGAGCTGTTTTTT. Translation gives CASSLRGSGTSNTGELFF.

The genes are TRBV21-1 and TRBJ2-1; the D call TRBD2 from the table was never checked on the DNA. TRBV21-1 is reported as a pseudogene. This CDR3 has 19 residues. CDR3 sequence: CASSLYPQDRELAGNEQFF. The CDR3 DNA sequence: TGTGCCAGCAGCCTTTACCCACAGGACAGGGAACTAGCGGGTAATGAGCAGTTCTTC.

This rearrangement joins TRBV2 to TRBJ2-5; D remains unclear. This CDR3 contains 12 residues. The ends were cut back, 4 bases at V and 3 bases at J, with 6 bases in the middle. The germline CDR1 and CDR2 sequences are SNHLY and FYNNEI. The CDR3 here is CASSAHKETQYF. For the CDR3, the DNA is TGTGCCAGCAGTGCCCATAAAGAGACCCAGTACTTC.

The chain employs TRBV3-1 (or the pseudogene TRBV3-2) and TRBJ2-5; no definite D call. Trimming stripped 1 base from V and 8 bases from J, with 14 bases between. The CDR3 totals 14 residues. Germline CDR1 reads LGHDT; CDR2 reads YNNKEL (reference sequence). The CDR3 is CASSQVRITVTQYF. CDR3 in DNA: TGTGCCAGCAGCCAAGTAAGAATTACCGTAACCCAGTACTTC.

The CDR3 DNA sequence: TGTGCCAGCAGCAAGGGACAGGGGGCGGCATCTGAAGCTTTCTTT. It encodes CASSKGQGAASEAFF. The rearrangement joins TRBV11-2 to TRBJ1-1, with TRBD1 matching over 12 bases. This CDR3 region has 15 residues. Germline-derived CDR1 and CDR2 are SGHAT and FQNNGV. V shed 5 bases, J shed 6 bases, and the junction held 7 bases outside the gene matches.

This chain uses TRBV27 with TRBJ2-1, with TRBD1 matching over 7 bases. Per the germline V gene, CDR1 is MNHEY and CDR2 is SMNVEV (reference sequence). With V trimmed by 6 bases and J by 9 bases, 8 bases remained unmatched. There are 13 residues in the CDR3. CDR3 sequence (DNA): TGTGCCAGCAGGGGGACAGAGACCGGTGAGCAGTTCTTC. This encodes CASRGTETGEQFF.

The rearrangement uses TRBV15 and TRBJ2-7; 7 nucleotides match TRBD2. Germline CDR1 and CDR2: LNHNV and YYDKDF (reference sequence). Trimming took 5 bases from V and 5 from J; bases not matched to a gene: 3. The CDR3 covers 12 residues. The DNA of the CDR3 is TGTGCCACCAGCTGGGGGGGTGACGAGCAGTACTTC. It codes for CATSWGGDEQYF. Based on the CDR3 plus reference TRBV15 and TRBJ2-7, the full variable domain is DAMVIQNPRYQVTQFGKPVTLSCSQTLNHNVMYWYQQKSSQAPKLLFHYYDKDFNNEADTPDNFQSRRPNTSFCFLDIRSPGLGDTAMYLCATSWGGDEQYFGPGTRLTVT.

This clone was seen just once. The chain combines TRBV5-1 with TRBJ2-7; no firm D call. Germline V CDR1 and CDR2: SGHRS, YFSETQ. CDR3 length: 11 residues. V was pared by 1 base and J by 4 bases, with 3 bases between. CDR3 bases: TGCGCCAGCAGCTTGAAGTACGAGCAGTACTTC. It codes for CASSLKYEQYF.

The DNA of the CDR3 is TGTGCCAGCAGTTTTAACCCTGTGGGGAACAATGAGCAGTTCTTC. This encodes CASSFNPVGNNEQFF. This chain uses TRBV27 with TRBJ2-1; D gene unclear. The germline CDR1 and CDR2 sequences are MNHEY and SMNVEV (reference sequence). The ends were cut back, 3 bases at V and 5 bases at J, with 14 bases in the middle. The CDR3 covers 15 residues.

The chain is built from TRBV29-1 and TRBJ2-5; 11 bases are shared with TRBD1. The CDR3 is 13 amino acids. Germline trimming cut 6 bases from V and 5 bases from J; bases unmatched to any gene: 5. Germline lookup yields CDR1 SQVTM and CDR2 ANQGSEA. DNA for the CDR3: TGCAGCGTATGGGACAGGGGGGGTGAGACCCAGTACTTC. Translated, it gives CSVWDRGGETQYF.

The chain joins TRBV28 to TRBJ2-5, with D hard to call. The V end lost 5 bases, the J end lost 2 bases, and 9 bases lay between the germline ends. The germline CDR1 and CDR2 sequences are MDHEN and SYDVKM. This CDR3 is 13 amino acids long. CDR3 residues: CASSNTIQETQYF. The CDR3 DNA reads TGTGCCAGCAGTAACACGATTCAAGAGACCCAGTACTTC.

This clone was seen a single time. This rearrangement joins TRBV3-1 (or the pseudogene TRBV3-2) to TRBJ2-7; TRBD2 might be the D (6 bases). The V end was cut by 0 bases, the J end by 13 bases, with 10 bases between. CDR3 length: 11 amino acids. Germline CDR1 LGHDT, CDR2 YNNKEL (reference sequence). CDR3 DNA sequence: TGTGCCAGCAGCCAAGATCGGGGGTATTACTTC. Protein sequence: CASSQDRGYYF.

The gene calls are TRBV5-1 and TRBJ1-6, with TRBD1 matching over 11 bases. Germline CDR1 and CDR2: SGHRS and YFSETQ. Losses at the gene ends were 3 bases for V and 8 bases for J; bases not matched to a gene: 1. The CDR3 sequence is 14 residues long. The CDR3 region has the DNA TGCGCCAGCAGCTCGGGACAGGGGGATTCACCCCTCCACTTT. Translation: CASSSGQGDSPLHF.

V is TRBV4-2 and J is TRBJ2-3; either TRBD1 or TRBD2 may fit D (5 bases each). Germline CDR1 reads LGHNA; CDR2 reads YNFKEQ. Trimming took 4 bases from V and 4 from J, leaving 18 bases between them. This CDR3 region has 16 residues. DNA for the CDR3: TGTGCCAGCAGCCCCCATGTGGGGGTCGTAGCAGATACGCAGTATTTT. Its translation: CASSPHVGVVADTQYF.